This T cell receptor (beta chain) derives from a study of T-cell reconstitution after alpha-beta-depleted transplantation in children. Findings of the study overall: The high TCRbeta diversity at day 60 in some patients came from surviving recipient T cells and thymic progenitors. One year post-transplant, T-cell counts and diversity were largely derived from T cells produced anew.

The CDR3 is made up of 12 amino acids. Trimming removed 6 bases from V and 2 bases from J, with 6 bases in between. The germline gives CDR1 MNHEY, CDR2 SVGAGI. Preparation of the TCRbeta library involved a method that used unique molecular identifiers. TCRdb re-called the PCR reads with MiXCR, one entry per CDR3 protein. The table has about 980,000 distinct CDR3 sequences, around 30% seen once. About this clonotype: Its cognate antigen is unknown.

The clonotype comes from a boy younger than two who had a stem cell transplant for SCID, so the T cells may come from the graft donor. Sample: PBMCs, mostly from graft donor cells, taken 360 days after TCRalphabeta/CD19-depleted stem cell transplant. This sequence joins TRBV6-5 and TRBJ2-3; unclear D gene. The CDR3 region has the DNA TGTGCCAGCAGGCACTTCACAGATACGCAGTATTTT. Residues: CASRHFTDTQYF.